The clone carrying this T cell receptor (beta chain) was recorded only once. Using immunoSEQ multiplex PCR, the repertoire was profiled, and TCRdb retains in-frame clones only, with some absent. The sample lists approximately 110,000 clones; more than 75% were seen once. CDR1 and CDR2 from the germline V gene are LGHDT and YNNKEL (reference sequence). The CDR3 has 15 residues. Unmatched junction bases numbered 4, after V lost 1 base and J lost 4 bases. These data are taken from a study of blood T cell repertoires in COVID-19. This sequence joins TRBV3-1 (or the pseudogene TRBV3-2) and TRBJ2-1, with 7 bases lining up with TRBD1. This clonotype originated in a man aged 40-55 years with acute or convalescent COVID-19. Sequenced sample: peripheral blood. The DNA for the CDR3 is TGTGCCAGCAGCCAAGCCGCGACAGGGTACAATGAGCAGTTCTTC. It translates to CASSQAATGYNEQFF.